The rows below give T cell receptor beta chains drawn from one sample of a study of cytomegalovirus exposure and HLA in healthy donors. Repertoires were generated with immunoSEQ multiplex PCR, while TCRdb's copy carries only in-frame clones and drops some. The sample has 130,000 to 150,000 clones, roughly 80% seen once; the top ten hold around 4.3%. Material for sequencing was PBMCs. Source of these receptors: a man in his forties in good health and CMV-seropositive. Each CDR3 is given with its conserved first and last residue. Fields, in order: clone size, J gene, D gene, V gene, CDR3 DNA, CDR3 protein. A D gene is named only where the DNA matches it firmly. Clone size is not always given. Where it is, it says once, few, many or a class for expanded clones.

abundance: NA; j_gene: TRBJ2-7; d_gene: NA; v_gene: TRBV15; CDR3nt: TGTGCCACCAGCGGAAAGACAGGTACAAGCTCCTACGAGCAGTACTTC; CDR3aa: CATSGKTGTSSYEQYF
abundance: NA; j_gene: TRBJ2-3; d_gene: NA; v_gene: TRBV5-3; CDR3nt: TGTGCCAGAAGCTTGGCCCCAGACACAGATACGCAGTATTTT; CDR3aa: CARSLAPDTDTQYF
abundance: few; j_gene: TRBJ2-5; d_gene: NA; v_gene: TRBV29-1; CDR3nt: TGCAGCGTTGGGGGCCGGGAGACCCAGTACTTC; CDR3aa: CSVGGRETQYF
abundance: NA; j_gene: TRBJ1-6; d_gene: NA; v_gene: TRBV11-2; CDR3nt: TGTGCCAGCAGCCGGACGGTGGAAGGGGATTCACCCCTCCACTTT; CDR3aa: CASSRTVEGDSPLHF
abundance: NA; j_gene: TRBJ2-1; d_gene: NA; v_gene: TRBV18; CDR3nt: TGTGCCAGCTCACCTGCACAGGAGAAAACGTACAATGAGCAGTTCTTC; CDR3aa: CASSPAQEKTYNEQFF
abundance: NA; j_gene: TRBJ1-2; d_gene: NA; v_gene: TRBV18; CDR3nt: TGTGCCAGCTCACTCGGGACATCCTATGGCTACACCTTC; CDR3aa: CASSLGTSYGYTF
abundance: NA; j_gene: TRBJ1-4; d_gene: NA; v_gene: TRBV10-3; CDR3nt: TGTGCCATCCGTCGAGATATTGGCGGGGAAAAACTGTTTTTT; CDR3aa: CAIRRDIGGEKLFF
abundance: NA; j_gene: TRBJ2-5; d_gene: NA; v_gene: TRBV20-1; CDR3nt: TGCAGTGCTAGCGGGCCAGGAGGCCAGTACTTC; CDR3aa: CSASGPGGQYF
abundance: NA; j_gene: TRBJ2-1; d_gene: NA; v_gene: TRBV11-3; CDR3nt: TGTGCCAGCAGCTTAGATGCGACTATTACAAATGAGCAGTTCTTC; CDR3aa: CASSLDATITNEQFF
abundance: NA; j_gene: TRBJ2-7; d_gene: NA; v_gene: TRBV5-4; CDR3nt: TGTGCCAGCAGCCCGGCCTCGGGGGACGGCGCCTACGAGCAGTACTTC; CDR3aa: CASSPASGDGAYEQYF
abundance: once; j_gene: TRBJ1-2; d_gene: NA; v_gene: TRBV30; CDR3nt: TGTGCCTGGAGCTTAGGGAGGGTTGGCTACACCTTC; CDR3aa: CAWSLGRVGYTF